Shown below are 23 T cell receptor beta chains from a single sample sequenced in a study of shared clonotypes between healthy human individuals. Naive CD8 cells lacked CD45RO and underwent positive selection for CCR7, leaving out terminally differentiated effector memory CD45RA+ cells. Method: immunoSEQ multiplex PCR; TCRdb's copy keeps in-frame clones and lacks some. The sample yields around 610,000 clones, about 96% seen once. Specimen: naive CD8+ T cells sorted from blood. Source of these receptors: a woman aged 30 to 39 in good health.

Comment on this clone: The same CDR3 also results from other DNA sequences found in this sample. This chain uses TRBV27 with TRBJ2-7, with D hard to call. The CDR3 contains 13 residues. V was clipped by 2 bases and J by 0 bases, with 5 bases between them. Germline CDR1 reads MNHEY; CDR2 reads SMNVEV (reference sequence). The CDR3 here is CASSLMGSYEQYF. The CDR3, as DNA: TGTGCCAGCAGTTTAATGGGCTCCTACGAGCAGTACTTC.

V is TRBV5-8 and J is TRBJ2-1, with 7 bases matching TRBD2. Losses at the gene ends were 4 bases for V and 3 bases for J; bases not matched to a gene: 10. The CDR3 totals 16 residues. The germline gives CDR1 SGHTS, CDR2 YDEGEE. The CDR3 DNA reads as TGTGCCAGCAGCCCGGTCGTGGGAGGGCTCTACAATGAGCAGTTCTTC. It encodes CASSPVVGGLYNEQFF.

CDR3: CASSTPQGPSNQPQHF. The DNA for the CDR3 is TGTGCCAGTTCAACACCACAGGGCCCTAGCAATCAGCCCCAGCATTTT. The V gene is TRBV19, the J gene TRBJ1-5; TRBD1 might be the D (6 bases). Germline lookup yields CDR1 LNHDA and CDR2 SQIVND (reference sequence). Between the trimmed V and J ends, which lost 8 bases and 0 bases, there was a span of 17 bases. The CDR3 runs to 16 residues.

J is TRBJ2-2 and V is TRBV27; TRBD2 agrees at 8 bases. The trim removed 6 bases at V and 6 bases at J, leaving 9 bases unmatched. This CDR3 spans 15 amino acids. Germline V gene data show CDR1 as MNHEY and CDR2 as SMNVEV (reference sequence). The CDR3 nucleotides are TGTGCCAGCAGAACCGGGACTAGTAGTCCCGGGGAGCTGTTTTTT. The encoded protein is CASRTGTSSPGELFF.

The CDR3 protein is CASSLGLAHYEQYF. The CDR3 DNA is TGTGCCAGCAGTTTAGGCCTAGCGCATTACGAGCAGTACTTC. The chain uses TRBV27 and TRBJ2-7, with a possible D match to TRBD2 (6 bases). Trimming stripped 2 bases from V and 4 bases from J, with 12 bases between. This CDR3 has 14 amino acids. CDR1 is MNHEY, CDR2 SMNVEV, per germline (reference sequence).

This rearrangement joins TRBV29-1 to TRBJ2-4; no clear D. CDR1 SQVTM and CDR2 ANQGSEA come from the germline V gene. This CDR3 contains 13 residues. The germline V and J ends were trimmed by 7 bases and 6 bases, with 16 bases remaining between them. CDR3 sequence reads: CSALGETVNIQYF. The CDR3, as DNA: TGCAGCGCCTTAGGTGAGACGGTAAACATTCAGTACTTC.

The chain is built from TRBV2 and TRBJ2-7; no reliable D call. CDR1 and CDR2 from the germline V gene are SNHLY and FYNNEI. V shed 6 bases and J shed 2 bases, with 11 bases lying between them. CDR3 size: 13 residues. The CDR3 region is CASSHPEAYEQYF. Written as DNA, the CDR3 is TGTGCCAGCAGCCATCCCGAGGCCTACGAGCAGTACTTC.

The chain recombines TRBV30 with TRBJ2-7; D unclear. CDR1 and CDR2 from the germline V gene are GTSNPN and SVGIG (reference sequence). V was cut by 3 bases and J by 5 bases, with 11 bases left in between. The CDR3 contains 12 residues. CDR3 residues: CAWRQLADEQYF. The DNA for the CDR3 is TGTGCCTGGAGACAGTTAGCCGACGAGCAGTACTTC.

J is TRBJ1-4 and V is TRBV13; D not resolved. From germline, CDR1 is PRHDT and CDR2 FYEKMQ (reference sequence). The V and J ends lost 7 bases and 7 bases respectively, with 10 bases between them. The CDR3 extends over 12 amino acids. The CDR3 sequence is CASNSVGEKLFF. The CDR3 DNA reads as TGTGCCAGCAATTCTGTTGGTGAAAAACTGTTTTTT. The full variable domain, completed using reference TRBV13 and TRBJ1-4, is AAGVIQSPRHLIKEKRETATLKCYPIPRHDTVYWYQQGPGQDPQFLISFYEKMQSDKGSIPDRFSAQQFSDYHSELNMSSLELGDSALYFCASNSVGEKLFFGSGTQLSVL.

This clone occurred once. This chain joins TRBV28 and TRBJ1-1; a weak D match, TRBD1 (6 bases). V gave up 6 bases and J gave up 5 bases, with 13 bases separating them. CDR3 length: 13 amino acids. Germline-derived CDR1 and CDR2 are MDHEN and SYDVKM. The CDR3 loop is CASRAGDLTEAFF. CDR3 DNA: TGTGCCAGCAGAGCAGGGGATCTGACTGAAGCTTTCTTT.

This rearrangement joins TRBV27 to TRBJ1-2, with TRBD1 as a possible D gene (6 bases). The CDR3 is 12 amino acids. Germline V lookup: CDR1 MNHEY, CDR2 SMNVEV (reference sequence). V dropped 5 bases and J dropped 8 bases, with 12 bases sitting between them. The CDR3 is CASSLQGNGYTF. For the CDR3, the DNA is TGTGCCAGCAGTCTACAGGGTAACGGCTACACCTTC.

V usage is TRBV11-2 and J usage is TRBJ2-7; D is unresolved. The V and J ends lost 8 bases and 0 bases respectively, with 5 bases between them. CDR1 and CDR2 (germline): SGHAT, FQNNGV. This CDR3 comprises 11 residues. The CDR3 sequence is CASGPSYEQYF. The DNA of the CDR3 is TGTGCCAGCGGCCCCTCCTACGAGCAGTACTTC. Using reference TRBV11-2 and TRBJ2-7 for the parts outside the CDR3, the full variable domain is EAGVAQSPRYKIIEKRQSVAFWCNPISGHATLYWYQQILGQGPKLLIQFQNNGVVDDSQLPKDRFSAERLKGVDSTLKIQPAKLEDSAVYLCASGPSYEQYFGPGTRLTVT.

CDR3 protein: CARSYDRGDTIYF. In DNA form, the CDR3 reads TGTGCCAGATCCTATGACAGGGGTGACACCATATATTTT. The chain is built from TRBV2 and TRBJ1-3, with 8 bases matching TRBD1. Germline CDR1 and CDR2: SNHLY and FYNNEI. This CDR3 has 13 amino acids. The trim removed 9 bases at V and 8 bases at J, leaving 9 bases unmatched.

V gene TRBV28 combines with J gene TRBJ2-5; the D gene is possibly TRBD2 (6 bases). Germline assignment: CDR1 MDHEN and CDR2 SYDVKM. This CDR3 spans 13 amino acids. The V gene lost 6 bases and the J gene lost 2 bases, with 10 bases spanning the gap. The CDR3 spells CASRGGGQETQYF. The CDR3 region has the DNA TGTGCCAGCAGGGGGGGTGGGCAAGAGACCCAGTACTTC. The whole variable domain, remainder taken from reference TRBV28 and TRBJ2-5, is DVKVTQSSRYLVKRTGEKVFLECVQDMDHENMFWYRQDPGLGLRLIYFSYDVKMKEKGDIPEGYSVSREKKERFSLILESASTNQTSMYLCASRGGGQETQYFGPGTRLLVL.

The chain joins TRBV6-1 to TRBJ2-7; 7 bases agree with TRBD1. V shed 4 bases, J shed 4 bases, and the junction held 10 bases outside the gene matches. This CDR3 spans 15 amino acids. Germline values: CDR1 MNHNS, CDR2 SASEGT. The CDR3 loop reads CASSGPGQLLYEQYF. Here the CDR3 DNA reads TGTGCCAGCAGTGGACCGGGACAGCTCCTTTACGAGCAGTACTTC.

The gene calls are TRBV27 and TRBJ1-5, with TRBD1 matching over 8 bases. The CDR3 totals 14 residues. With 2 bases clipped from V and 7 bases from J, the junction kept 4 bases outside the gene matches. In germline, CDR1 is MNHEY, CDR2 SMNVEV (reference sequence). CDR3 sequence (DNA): TGTGCCAGCAGTTTACAGGGGGCGGACCAGCCCCAGCATTTT. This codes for CASSLQGADQPQHF.

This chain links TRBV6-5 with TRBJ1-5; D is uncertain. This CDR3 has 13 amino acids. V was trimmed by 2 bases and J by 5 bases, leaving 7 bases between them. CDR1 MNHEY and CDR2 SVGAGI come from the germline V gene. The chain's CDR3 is CASSYGGYQPQHF. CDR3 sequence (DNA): TGTGCCAGCAGTTACGGAGGGTATCAGCCCCAGCATTTT.

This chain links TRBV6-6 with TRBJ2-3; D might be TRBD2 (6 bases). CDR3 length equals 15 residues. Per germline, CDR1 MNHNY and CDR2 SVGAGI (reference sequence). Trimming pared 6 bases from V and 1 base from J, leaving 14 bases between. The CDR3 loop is CASSKGTSRTDTQYF. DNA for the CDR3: TGTGCCAGCAGCAAGGGGACTTCCCGCACAGATACGCAGTATTTT.

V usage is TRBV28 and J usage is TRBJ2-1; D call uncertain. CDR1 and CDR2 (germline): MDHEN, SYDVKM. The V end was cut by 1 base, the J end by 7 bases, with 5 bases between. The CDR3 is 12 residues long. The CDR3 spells CASSLFRNEQFF. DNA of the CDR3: TGTGCCAGCAGTTTATTCAGAAATGAGCAGTTCTTC. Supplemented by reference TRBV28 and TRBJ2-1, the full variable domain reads DVKVTQSSRYLVKRTGEKVFLECVQDMDHENMFWYRQDPGLGLRLIYFSYDVKMKEKGDIPEGYSVSREKKERFSLILESASTNQTSMYLCASSLFRNEQFFGPGTRLTVL.

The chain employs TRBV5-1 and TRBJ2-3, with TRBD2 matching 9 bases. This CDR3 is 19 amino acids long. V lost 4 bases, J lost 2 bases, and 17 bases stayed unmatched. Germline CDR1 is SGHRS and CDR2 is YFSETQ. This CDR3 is CASSPTPSGKPFFTDTQYF. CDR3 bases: TGCGCCAGCAGCCCAACCCCTAGCGGGAAGCCTTTTTTCACAGATACGCAGTATTTT.

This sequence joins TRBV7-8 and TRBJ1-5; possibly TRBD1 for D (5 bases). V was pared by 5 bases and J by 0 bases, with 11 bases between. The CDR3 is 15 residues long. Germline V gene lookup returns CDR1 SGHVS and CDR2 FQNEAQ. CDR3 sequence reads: CASSTGTDSNQPQHF. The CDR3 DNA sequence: TGTGCCAGCAGCACCGGGACGGATAGCAATCAGCCCCAGCATTTT.

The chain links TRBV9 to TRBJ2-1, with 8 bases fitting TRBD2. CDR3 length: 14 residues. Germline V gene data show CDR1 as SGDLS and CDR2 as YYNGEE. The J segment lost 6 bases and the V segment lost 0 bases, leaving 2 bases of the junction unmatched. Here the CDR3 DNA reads TGTGCCAGCAGCGTAGAGGGACTAGTCAATGAGCAGTTCTTC. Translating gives CASSVEGLVNEQFF. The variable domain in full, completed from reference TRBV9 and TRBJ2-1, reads DSGVTQTPKHLITATGQRVTLRCSPRSGDLSVYWYQQSLDQGLQFLIQYYNGEERAKGNILERFSAQQFPDLHSELNLSSLELGDSALYFCASSVEGLVNEQFFGPGTRLTVL.

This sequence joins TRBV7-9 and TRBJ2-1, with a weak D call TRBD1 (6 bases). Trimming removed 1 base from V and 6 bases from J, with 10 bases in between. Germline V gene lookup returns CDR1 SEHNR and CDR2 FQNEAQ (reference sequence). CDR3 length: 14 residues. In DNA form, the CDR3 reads TGTGCCAGCAGCTTAGGATTGGGGGCCAATGAGCAGTTCTTC. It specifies CASSLGLGANEQFF.